Below, 8 T cell receptor beta chains from the same sample are listed, as sequenced in a study of blood T cell repertoires in COVID-19. Sequencing used immunoSEQ multiplex PCR; TCRdb keeps in-frame clones, though not all of them. The table includes under 200,000 clones, roughly 82% detected once. Sequenced input: PBMCs or T cells enriched from blood (not recorded which). Receptors originate from a woman in her fifties or sixties with acute COVID-19.

This rearrangement joins TRBV12-3 or TRBV12-4 to TRBJ2-3; D perhaps matches TRBD2 (5 bases). V was pared by 6 bases and J by 9 bases, with 13 bases between. This CDR3 is built from 12 residues. The DNA for the CDR3 is TGTGCCAGCAGACCGACCGAGGGAACGCAGTATTTT. It is translated as CASRPTEGTQYF.

V gene TRBV30 combines with J gene TRBJ2-3; D call uncertain. With 4 bases removed from V and 6 bases from J, the gap between germline ends came to 11 bases. The CDR3 spans 12 residues. CDR1 and CDR2 from the germline V gene are GTSNPN and SVGIG (reference sequence). CDR3 loop: CAWITAPDTQYF. The DNA of the CDR3 is TGTGCCTGGATAACAGCCCCTGATACGCAGTATTTT. The full variable domain, in which reference TRBV30 and TRBJ2-3 provide the parts outside the CDR3, is SQTIHQWPATLVQPVGSPLSLECTVEGTSNPNLYWYRQAAGRGLQLLFYSVGIGQISSEVPQNLSASRPQDRQFILSSKKLLLSDSGFYLCAWITAPDTQYFGPGTRLTVL.

This sequence joins TRBV9 and TRBJ2-5, with D possibly TRBD2 on 5 matching bases. Trimming cost V 7 bases and J 2 bases, with 9 bases left between them. In germline, CDR1 is SGDLS, CDR2 YYNGEE. The CDR3 extends over 12 amino acids. The DNA of the CDR3 is TGTGCCAGCGGATCGGGGCAAGAGACCCAGTACTTC. It encodes CASGSGQETQYF.

V is TRBV7-9 and J is TRBJ1-4; D is perhaps TRBD1 (5 bases). This CDR3 has 15 residues. Trimming cost V 4 bases and J 8 bases, with 17 bases left between them. Germline-derived CDR1 and CDR2 are SEHNR and FQNEAQ (reference sequence). The CDR3 is CASSSEGTHGEKLFF. CDR3 DNA: TGTGCCAGCAGCTCAGAGGGGACTCATGGGGAAAAACTGTTTTTT.

V is TRBV29-1 and J is TRBJ2-7; D not certain. CDR1 SQVTM and CDR2 ANQGSEA come from the germline V gene. This CDR3 has 11 amino acids. The ends were cut back, 0 bases at V and 7 bases at J, with 7 bases in the middle. The CDR3 protein is CSVEEGREQYV. Here the CDR3 DNA reads TGCAGCGTTGAAGAGGGCAGGGAGCAGTACGTC.

This clone was seen a single time. In DNA form, the CDR3 reads TGTGCCAGCAGCCTGGGACCAGGGGGCACTGAAGCTTTCTTT. Protein: CASSLGPGGTEAFF. V usage is TRBV5-5 and J usage is TRBJ1-1, with 7 bases matching TRBD1. The CDR3 runs to 14 residues. V gave up 4 bases and J gave up 4 bases; unmatched junction bases: 7. CDR1 SGHKS and CDR2 YYEKEE come from the germline V gene (reference sequence). Complete variable domain (other parts from reference TRBV5-5 and TRBJ1-1): DAGVTQSPTHLIKTRGQQVTLRCSPISGHKSVSWYQQVLGQGPQFIFQYYEKEERGRGNFPDRFSARQFPNYSSELNVNALLLGDSALYLCASSLGPGGTEAFFGQGTRLTVV.

This chain connects TRBV7-8 to TRBJ2-3; D is unresolved. The CDR3 is 16 residues long. Trimming cost V 5 bases and J 6 bases, with 21 bases left between them. The V gene's germline CDR1 is SGHVS and CDR2 FQNEAQ. CDR3 sequence (DNA): TGTGCCAGCAGCCGAGACCTCGCCACGTCCAGGGATACGCAGTATTTT. Translating gives CASSRDLATSRDTQYF.

The gene calls are TRBV5-4 and TRBJ2-3; TRBD2 is a possible D gene (6 bases). The CDR3 contains 16 residues. The V and J ends lost 0 bases and 3 bases respectively, with 14 bases between them. The germline CDR1 and CDR2 sequences are SGHNT and YYREEE (reference sequence). CDR3 sequence reads: CASSLGSSGRTDTQYF. The CDR3, as DNA: TGTGCCAGCAGCTTGGGGTCTTCCGGGAGAACAGATACGCAGTATTTT.